Detailed here is one TCR beta chain. This clonotype was observed a handful of times. Its target antigen remains unknown. Within one base of it there is no much larger clone, and no base qualities were kept. The data were obtained in a study of patients and donors after allogeneic stem cell transplantation (TCRdb year 2020). The method behind the library was RT-PCR. For sequencing, a NextSeq 550 was employed. Using fastp trimming at Q25 and MiXCR clonotype assembly, TCRdb reanalyzed the public sequencing data and kept in-frame beta chains. Each CDR3 protein gets just one entry, which takes the most common genes and DNA from the rows behind it. The sample table contains roughly 150,000 distinct CDR3 sequences; only one count was recorded for more than 20% of them. The ten largest clonotypes hold around 26% of the sample. Measured from the cysteine to the phenylalanine, the CDR3 is 14 residues long. CDR3 DNA is the only sequence kept; it has 42 bases, read in frame from the first base. After removal of 2 bases from V and 4 bases from J, the junction retains 3 bases not matched to a gene.

Sample: blood, either unsorted or a sorted T cell fraction (not recorded which). Recombination connected TRBV12-3 or TRBV12-4 to TRBJ2-7; 9 junctional bases match TRBD1. This clonotype was sampled from a human donor who was either an allogeneic HSCT recipient or a stem cell or donor lymphocyte infusion donor (not recorded which). It is not recorded whose cells these are; they may come from a transplant donor. The DNA is TGTGCCAGCAGTTTAAGGGACAGGGTTTACGAGCAGTACTTC. Translation gives CASSLRDRVYEQYF.